The T cell receptor (beta chain) described here comes from a study of control samples from healthy donors and cancer patients. The CDR3 contains 13 residues. Between the trimmed V and J ends, which lost 3 bases and 2 bases, there was a span of 8 bases. Germline values: CDR1 MGHDK, CDR2 SYGVNS. Notes on this clone: The same CDR3 can be traced to other DNA sequences in this sample.

Assay used: immunoSEQ multiplex PCR; TCRdb lists only in-frame clones, some missing. The sample lists some 140,000 clones, about 85% occurring once. This rearrangement joins TRBV25-1 to TRBJ2-7; D is undetermined. The sequence derives from a young woman in good health. Sequencing input: blood. CDR3 coding DNA: TGTGCCAGCAGTGAGCCGGGCCCCTACGAGCAGTACTTC. Its protein product is CASSEPGPYEQYF.